The 25 T cell receptor beta chains listed next were all sequenced from one sample in a study of T cell changes during pregnancy in multiple sclerosis. Produced via immunoSEQ multiplex PCR; TCRdb's table is partial and in-frame only. The profile shows 40,000 to 50,000 clones, over 75% of them singletons. The source was CD4+ T cells from peripheral blood mononuclear cells, collected before pregnancy. Receptors originate from a female donor with multiple sclerosis, enrolled in a pregnancy study.

This clone was detected only a few times. The gene calls are TRBV4-2 and TRBJ2-7; 11 bases fit TRBD2. Germline trimming cut 1 base from V and 3 bases from J; bases unmatched to any gene: 8. CDR3 length: 17 amino acids. CDR1 LGHNA and CDR2 YNFKEQ come from the germline V gene. Here the CDR3 reads CASSQGTSGPYIYEQYF. The CDR3 bases are TGTGCCAGCAGCCAAGGGACTAGCGGGCCTTATATCTACGAGCAGTACTTC.

The chain has TRBV7-3 and TRBJ2-7; tentative D call: TRBD1 (6 bases). Per germline, CDR1 SGHTA and CDR2 FQGTGA. The CDR3 spans 15 residues. The V and J ends lost 5 bases and 1 base respectively, with 15 bases between them. The CDR3 nucleotides read TGTGCCAGCAGCCCTCGGCAGGGGCCTTCCTACGAGCAGTACTTC. Amino acid sequence: CASSPRQGPSYEQYF.

This sequence joins TRBV18 and TRBJ2-2; no firm D call. CDR1 is KGHSH, CDR2 LQKENI, per germline. The CDR3 totals 15 residues. Deletions cut 6 bases from V and 3 bases from J, with 14 bases between. The CDR3 DNA is TGTGCCAGCTCCAGTGGGCAGGCCGACACCGGGGAGCTGTTTTTT. Its protein product is CASSSGQADTGELFF. Supplemented by reference TRBV18 and TRBJ2-2, the full variable domain reads NAGVMQNPRHLVRRRGQEARLRCSPMKGHSHVYWYRQLPEEGLKFMVYLQKENIIDESGMPKERFSAEFPKEGPSILRIQQVVRGDSAAYFCASSSGQADTGELFFGEGSRLTVL.

The V gene is TRBV7-2, the J gene TRBJ1-5; no reliable D call. V shed 5 bases and J shed 2 bases, with 10 bases lying between them. Per the germline V gene, CDR1 is SGHTA and CDR2 is FQGNSA. The CDR3 runs to 14 residues. CDR3 in DNA: TGTGCCAGCAGCACCCGTGAGGGCAATCAGCCCCAGCATTTT. Translated: CASSTREGNQPQHF.

The chain couples TRBV30 to TRBJ2-7, with TRBD2 as a possible D gene (5 bases). V was trimmed by 3 bases and J by 6 bases, leaving 9 bases between them. CDR3 size: 11 residues. Germline CDR1 reads GTSNPN; CDR2 reads SVGIG (reference sequence). The CDR3 loop is CAWRLGAEQYF. The CDR3 DNA follows: TGTGCCTGGAGATTGGGAGCCGAGCAGTACTTC.

In DNA form, the CDR3 reads TGTGCCAGCAGTCTACTAAGCCAGGGTGGGGAGCAGTTCTTC. This translates into CASSLLSQGGEQFF. J is TRBJ2-1 and V is TRBV28; weak D call: TRBD1 (5 bases). Germline V gene lookup returns CDR1 MDHEN and CDR2 SYDVKM. This CDR3 spans 14 amino acids. Trimming cost V 5 bases and J 10 bases, with 18 bases left between them.

The chain couples TRBV18 to TRBJ2-7; 7 bases agree with TRBD1. The CDR3 length is 14 residues. The trim removed 3 bases at V and 3 bases at J, leaving 5 bases unmatched. Per germline, CDR1 KGHSH and CDR2 LQKENI. CDR3 protein: CASSPGTGVYEQYF. CDR3 sequence (DNA): TGTGCCAGCTCACCTGGAACAGGGGTCTACGAGCAGTACTTC.

This clone has a handful of counts. The chain combines TRBV7-9 with TRBJ1-1; perhaps TRBD1 as D (6 bases). The CDR3 contains 14 residues. CDR1 is SEHNR, CDR2 FQNEAQ, per germline (reference sequence). The V end lost 2 bases, the J end lost 3 bases, and 10 bases lay between the germline ends. CDR3 sequence: CASSLRNRDTEAFF. As DNA, the CDR3 is TGTGCCAGCAGCTTAAGGAACAGGGACACTGAAGCTTTCTTT. Based on the CDR3 plus reference TRBV7-9 and TRBJ1-1, the full variable domain is DTGVSQNPRHKITKRGQNVTFRCDPISEHNRLYWYRQTLGQGPEFLTYFQNEAQLEKSRLLSDRFSAERPKGSFSTLEIQRTEQGDSAMYLCASSLRNRDTEAFFGQGTRLTVV.

The V call is TRBV19, the J call TRBJ2-5; possibly TRBD2 for D (5 bases). The CDR3 spans 15 residues. Trimming took off 0 bases at V and 5 bases at J, with 13 bases between the two ends. Per germline, CDR1 LNHDA and CDR2 SQIVND (reference sequence). The DNA of the CDR3 is TGTGCCAGTAGTATAGATTTCGGGGTGTTGGAGACCCAGTACTTC. It yields the protein CASSIDFGVLETQYF.

The chain links TRBV19 to TRBJ1-2; D possibly corresponds to TRBD1 (6 bases). The V end lost 5 bases, the J end lost 10 bases, and 14 bases lay between the germline ends. This CDR3 is 12 amino acids long. CDR1 LNHDA and CDR2 SQIVND come from the germline V gene (reference sequence). The CDR3 region is CASSPTGTHYTF. The CDR3 coding sequence is TGTGCCAGTAGTCCGACCGGGACACACTACACCTTC. The full variable domain, completed using reference TRBV19 and TRBJ1-2, is DGGITQSPKYLFRKEGQNVTLSCEQNLNHDAMYWYRQDPGQGLRLIYYSQIVNDFQKGDIAEGYSVSREKKESFPLTVTSAQKNPTAFYLCASSPTGTHYTFGSGTRLTVV.

The CDR3 is CASSRETDSYEQYF. Here the CDR3 DNA reads TGCGCCAGCAGCCGTGAGACAGATTCCTACGAGCAGTACTTC. This chain uses TRBV5-1 with TRBJ2-7, with D possibly being TRBD1 (5 bases). CDR3 length: 14 residues. Germline assignment: CDR1 SGHRS and CDR2 YFSETQ. V was cut by 4 bases and J by 1 base, with 12 bases left in between.

This clone was counted between two and nine times. V and J are TRBV6-1 and TRBJ2-1; TRBD2 is a possible D gene (6 bases). The germline V gene has CDR1 MNHNS and CDR2 SASEGT. V dropped 4 bases and J dropped 9 bases, with 13 bases sitting between them. The CDR3 runs to 13 residues. The CDR3 sequence: CASSGAPEGEQFF. The CDR3 DNA is TGTGCCAGCAGTGGCGCCCCGGAGGGTGAGCAGTTCTTC.

The chain couples TRBV10-3 to TRBJ2-2; tentatively, D is TRBD1 (5 bases). CDR1 is ENHRY, CDR2 SYGVKD, per germline. The CDR3 spans 17 residues. The V and J ends lost 8 bases and 4 bases respectively, with 23 bases between them. CDR3 protein: CAISRVSPPAGTGELFF. Here the CDR3 DNA reads TGTGCCATCTCCAGGGTCTCCCCTCCGGCCGGCACCGGGGAGCTGTTTTTT.

The chain carries TRBV7-9 and TRBJ1-4; D uncertain. The V and J ends lost 2 bases and 3 bases respectively, with 10 bases between them. Germline CDR1 reads SEHNR; CDR2 reads FQNEAQ (reference sequence). The CDR3 covers 15 residues. CDR3 residues: CASSLRGKANEKLFF. The CDR3 nucleotides are TGTGCCAGCAGCTTACGGGGAAAGGCTAATGAAAAACTGTTTTTT.

This rearrangement joins TRBV7-3 to TRBJ2-2, with a tentative D call TRBD1 (6 bases). Germline CDR1 SGHTA, CDR2 FQGTGA. V shed 3 bases and J shed 8 bases, with 13 bases lying between them. The CDR3 runs 14 residues. CDR3 coding DNA: TGTGCCAGCAGCTTGTTACCCGGGACAGGGGAGCTGTTTTTT. It encodes CASSLLPGTGELFF.

The chain uses TRBV28 and TRBJ1-4, with TRBD1 matching over 8 bases. The CDR3 is 12 residues long. Losses at the gene ends were 6 bases for V and 7 bases for J; bases not matched to a gene: 1. The germline V gene has CDR1 MDHEN and CDR2 SYDVKM. The CDR3 nucleotides read TGTGCCAGCAGCGACAGGGGTGAAAAACTGTTTTTT. It is translated as CASSDRGEKLFF.

About this clone itself: This same CDR3 is encoded by further DNA sequences in the sample. This chain links TRBV18 with TRBJ2-7, with 7 bases lining up with TRBD1. Germline values: CDR1 KGHSH, CDR2 LQKENI. Trimming took 3 bases from V and 4 from J; bases not matched to a gene: 3. The CDR3 is 13 residues long. The CDR3, as DNA: TGTGCCAGCTCACCCGGGACAGTATACGAGCAGTACTTC. This sequence encodes CASSPGTVYEQYF.

The chain carries TRBV2 and TRBJ2-1, with 16 bases identical to TRBD2. The CDR3 spans 18 residues. V shed 6 bases and J 6 bases; nucleotides not matched to a gene: 11. The germline V gene has CDR1 SNHLY and CDR2 FYNNEI. The CDR3 DNA reads as TGTGCCAGCAGGGGGACTAGCGGGGGGGCCGGTGTGAGCAATGAGCAGTTCTTC. This gives the protein CASRGTSGGAGVSNEQFF.

J is TRBJ1-3 and V is TRBV6-5, with a possible D match to TRBD1 (5 bases). Germline lookup yields CDR1 MNHEY and CDR2 SVGAGI. V was pared by 0 bases and J by 0 bases, with 9 bases between. This CDR3 is built from 16 residues. The CDR3 spells CASSYSFDSSGNTIYF. Here the CDR3 DNA reads TGTGCCAGCAGTTACTCGTTTGACAGCTCTGGAAACACCATATATTTT.

This chain uses TRBV4-1 with TRBJ2-6, with D hard to call. V lost 4 bases, J lost 0 bases, and 7 bases lay in between. CDR1 and CDR2 from the germline V gene are MGHRA and YSYEKL. The CDR3 is 15 amino acids. Here the CDR3 DNA reads TGCGCCAGCAGCCTCGCAGGCTCTGGGGCCAACGTCCTGACTTTC. It is translated as CASSLAGSGANVLTF.

The J gene is TRBJ2-5, the V gene TRBV7-4; TRBD2 agrees at 10 bases. V was pared by 2 bases and J by 3 bases, with 3 bases of the junction left unmatched. This CDR3 has 15 amino acids. The V gene's germline CDR1 is SGHVT and CDR2 SQSDAQ. CDR3 nucleotides: TGTGCCAGCAGCTTATCCCTAGCGGGGGAAGAGACCCAGTACTTC. As protein: CASSLSLAGEETQYF.

The chain uses TRBV13 and TRBJ2-3; possibly TRBD2 for D (5 bases). V gave up 1 base and J gave up 3 bases, with 11 bases separating them. Germline assignment: CDR1 PRHDT and CDR2 FYEKMQ (reference sequence). The CDR3 extends over 15 amino acids. CDR3 in amino acids: CASSLVGARTDTQYF. The CDR3 coding sequence is TGTGCCAGCAGCTTAGTGGGAGCTAGGACAGATACGCAGTATTTT.

Written as DNA, the CDR3 is TGTGCCAGCAGCTATACAGGAAACTCGAACACCGGGGAGCTGTTTTTT. Protein sequence: CASSYTGNSNTGELFF. The rearrangement uses TRBV7-2 and TRBJ2-2; maybe TRBD1 (5 bases). CDR3 length: 16 residues. The germline V gene encodes CDR1 SGHTA and CDR2 FQGNSA. Trimming removed 4 bases from V and 0 bases from J, with 12 bases in between.

The chain uses TRBV7-8 and TRBJ2-1; TRBD1 might be the D (5 bases). The ends were cut back, 4 bases at V and 6 bases at J, with 10 bases in the middle. This CDR3 is built from 13 residues. The germline V gene encodes CDR1 SGHVS and CDR2 FQNEAQ. In nucleotides, the CDR3 is TGTGCCAGCAGCTGGGGCGACCCCAATGAGCAGTTCTTC. It specifies CASSWGDPNEQFF.

This clone was recorded only once. The chain links TRBV2 to TRBJ1-2; 9 bases align to TRBD1. V lost 6 bases and J lost 0; bases outside the gene matches: 8. CDR3 length: 16 amino acids. Germline V CDR1 and CDR2: SNHLY, FYNNEI. CDR3 bases: TGTGCCAGCAGACGGGACAGGGTGGACGCTAACTATGGCTACACCTTC. It codes for CASRRDRVDANYGYTF.